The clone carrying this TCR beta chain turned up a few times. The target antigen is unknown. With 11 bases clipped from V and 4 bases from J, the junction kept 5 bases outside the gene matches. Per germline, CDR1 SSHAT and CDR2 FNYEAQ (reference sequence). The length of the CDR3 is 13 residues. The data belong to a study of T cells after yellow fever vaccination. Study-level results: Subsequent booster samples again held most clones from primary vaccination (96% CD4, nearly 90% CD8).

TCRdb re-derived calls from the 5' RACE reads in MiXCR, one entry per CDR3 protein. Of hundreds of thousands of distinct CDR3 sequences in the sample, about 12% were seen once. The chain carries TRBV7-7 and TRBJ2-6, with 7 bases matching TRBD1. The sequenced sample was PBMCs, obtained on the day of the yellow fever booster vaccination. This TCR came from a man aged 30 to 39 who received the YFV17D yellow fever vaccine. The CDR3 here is CAVTGSGANVLTF. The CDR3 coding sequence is TGTGCCGTGACAGGGTCCGGGGCCAACGTCCTGACTTTC. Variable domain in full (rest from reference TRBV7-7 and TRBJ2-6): GAGVSQSPRYKVTKRGQDVTLRCDPISSHATLYWYQQALGQGPEFLTYFNYEAQPDKSGLPSDRFSAERPEGSISTLTIQRTEQRDSAMYRCAVTGSGANVLTFGAGSRLTVL.